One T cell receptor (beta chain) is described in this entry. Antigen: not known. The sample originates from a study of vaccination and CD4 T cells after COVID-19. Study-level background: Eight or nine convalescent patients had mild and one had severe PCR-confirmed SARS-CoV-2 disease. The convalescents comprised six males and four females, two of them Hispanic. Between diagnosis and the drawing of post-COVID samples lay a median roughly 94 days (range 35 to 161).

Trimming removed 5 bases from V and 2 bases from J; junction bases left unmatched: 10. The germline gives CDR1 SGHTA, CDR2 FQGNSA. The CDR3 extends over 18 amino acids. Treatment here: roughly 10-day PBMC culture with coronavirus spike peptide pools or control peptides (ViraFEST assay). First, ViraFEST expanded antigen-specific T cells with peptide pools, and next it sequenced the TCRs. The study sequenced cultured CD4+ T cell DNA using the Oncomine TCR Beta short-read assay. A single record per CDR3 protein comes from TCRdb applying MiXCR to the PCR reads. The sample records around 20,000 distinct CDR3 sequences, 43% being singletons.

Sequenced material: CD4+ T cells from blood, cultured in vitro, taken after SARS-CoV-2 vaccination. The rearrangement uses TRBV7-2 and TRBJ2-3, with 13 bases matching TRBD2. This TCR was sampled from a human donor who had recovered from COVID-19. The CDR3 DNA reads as TGTGCCAGCAGCCCCAGGACTAGCGGGGGCTTCGACACAGATACGCAGTATTTT. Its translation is CASSPRTSGGFDTDTQYF.